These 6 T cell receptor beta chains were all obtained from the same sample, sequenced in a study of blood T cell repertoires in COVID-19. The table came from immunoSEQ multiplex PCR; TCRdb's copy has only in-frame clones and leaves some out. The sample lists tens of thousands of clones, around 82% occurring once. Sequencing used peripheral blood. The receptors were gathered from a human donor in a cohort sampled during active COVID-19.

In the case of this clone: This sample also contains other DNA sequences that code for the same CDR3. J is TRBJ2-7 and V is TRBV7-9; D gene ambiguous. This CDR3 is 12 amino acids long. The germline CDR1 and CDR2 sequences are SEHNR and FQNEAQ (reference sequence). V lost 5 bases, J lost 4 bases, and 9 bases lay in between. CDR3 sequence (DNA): TGTGCCAGCAGCGTTGGGCCATACGAGCAGTACTTC. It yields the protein CASSVGPYEQYF. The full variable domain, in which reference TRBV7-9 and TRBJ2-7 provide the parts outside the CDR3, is DTGVSQNPRHKITKRGQNVTFRCDPISEHNRLYWYRQTLGQGPEFLTYFQNEAQLEKSRLLSDRFSAERPKGSFSTLEIQRTEQGDSAMYLCASSVGPYEQYFGPGTRLTVT.

CDR3 residues: CASSLNNGNTDTQYF. The CDR3 DNA reads TGTGCCAGCAGCTTAAATAACGGTAACACAGATACGCAGTATTTT. The rearrangement uses TRBV7-2 and TRBJ2-3, with no clear D. Trimming removed 2 bases at V and 2 bases at J, with 11 bases between. CDR1 and CDR2 from the germline V gene are SGHTA and FQGNSA. The CDR3 sequence is 15 residues long.

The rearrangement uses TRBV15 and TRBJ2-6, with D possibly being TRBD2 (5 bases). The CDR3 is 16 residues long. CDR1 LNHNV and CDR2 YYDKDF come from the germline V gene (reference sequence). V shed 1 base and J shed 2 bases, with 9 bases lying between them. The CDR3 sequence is CATSRAPGAGANVLTF. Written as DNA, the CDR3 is TGTGCCACCAGCAGAGCGCCCGGGGCTGGGGCCAACGTCCTGACTTTC.

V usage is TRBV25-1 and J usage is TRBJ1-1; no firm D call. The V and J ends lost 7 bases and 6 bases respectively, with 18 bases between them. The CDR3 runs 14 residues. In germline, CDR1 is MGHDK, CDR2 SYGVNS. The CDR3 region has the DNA TGTGCCAGCAACCCGGGAGTAGCTCGCGCTGAAGCTTTCTTT. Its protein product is CASNPGVARAEAFF.

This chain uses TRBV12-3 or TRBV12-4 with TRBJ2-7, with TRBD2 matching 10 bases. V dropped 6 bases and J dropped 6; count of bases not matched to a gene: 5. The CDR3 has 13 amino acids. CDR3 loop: CASRDSGRSEQYF. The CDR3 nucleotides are TGTGCCAGCAGGGATAGCGGGAGGAGCGAGCAGTACTTC.

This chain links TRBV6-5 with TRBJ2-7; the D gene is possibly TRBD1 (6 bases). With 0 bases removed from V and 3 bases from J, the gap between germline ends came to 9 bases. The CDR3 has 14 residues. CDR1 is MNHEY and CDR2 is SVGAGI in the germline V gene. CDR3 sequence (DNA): TGTGCCAGCAGTTACTCTCAGGGGCGCTACGAGCAGTACTTC. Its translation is CASSYSQGRYEQYF.